This entry lists 13 T cell receptor beta chains sequenced from one sample in a study of siplizumab effects on memory and regulatory T cells. Repertoires were generated with immunoSEQ multiplex PCR, while TCRdb's copy carries only in-frame clones and drops some. The sample shows around 83,000 clones, just under 90% of them seen only once. The sequenced material came from CD4+ T cells sorted from blood. The receptors come from a human donor in good health.

In regard to this clone: The junction and the germline gene differ at one end; a read error may be behind it. V and J are TRBV5-5 and TRBJ2-3, with TRBD1 matching 7 bases. Germline-derived CDR1 and CDR2 are SGHKS and YYEKEE (reference sequence). This CDR3 has 16 residues. CDR3 sequence: CASSPIQGILVDTQYF. The DNA of the CDR3 is TGTGCCAGCAGCCCGATACAGGGGATCCTGGTAGATACGCAATATTTT.

The chain recombines TRBV7-8 with TRBJ2-4; D is undetermined. CDR1 is SGHVS, CDR2 FQNEAQ, per germline. With 1 base removed from V and 5 bases from J, the gap between germline ends came to 12 bases. CDR3 size: 15 residues. CDR3 sequence (DNA): TGTGCCAGCAGCTTAGTGGGGAACTTGGAAAACATTCAGTACTTC. This encodes CASSLVGNLENIQYF.

The chain couples TRBV14 to TRBJ1-2, with no clear D. V shed 0 bases and J shed 0 bases, with 11 bases lying between them. CDR3 length: 16 residues. In germline, CDR1 is SGHDN, CDR2 FVKESK. The CDR3 region is CASSQDLGSANYGYTF. The CDR3 DNA is TGTGCCAGCAGCCAAGATCTTGGCAGCGCTAACTATGGCTACACCTTC.

The chain carries TRBV5-4 and TRBJ1-1, with TRBD1 as a possible D gene (6 bases). Trimming pared 9 bases from V and 1 base from J, leaving 16 bases between. The germline V gene has CDR1 SGHNT and CDR2 YYREEE (reference sequence). There are 14 residues in the CDR3. The DNA of the CDR3 is TGTGCCATAAAACACAGGGAAACGAACACTGAAGCTTTCTTT. Encoded protein: CAIKHRETNTEAFF.

This clone was found once. The chain combines TRBV12-5 with TRBJ2-7; 10 nucleotides line up with TRBD1. Losses at the gene ends were 5 bases for V and 6 bases for J; bases not matched to a gene: 13. This CDR3 comprises 16 residues. Germline values: CDR1 LGHNT, CDR2 FRNRAP. The CDR3 loop reads CASGPGTGEDASEQYF. CDR3 DNA sequence: TGTGCTAGTGGTCCTGGGACAGGGGAGGATGCTAGCGAGCAGTACTTC.

The rearrangement links TRBV5-6 to TRBJ2-1, with D unresolved. This CDR3 has 16 residues. V was trimmed by 1 base and J by 0 bases, leaving 11 bases between them. CDR1 is SGHDT, CDR2 YYEEEE, per germline. The CDR3 sequence: CASSLSVRSSYNEQFF. DNA of the CDR3: TGTGCCAGCAGCTTGTCCGTTCGAAGCTCCTACAATGAGCAGTTCTTC.

The chain uses TRBV7-8 and TRBJ1-1, with a tentative D call TRBD1 (6 bases). The CDR3 is made up of 14 amino acids. V lost 6 bases and J 0 bases, leaving 11 bases between the germline ends. Germline V gene lookup returns CDR1 SGHVS and CDR2 FQNEAQ. The CDR3 sequence is CASRRTVMNTEAFF. DNA for the CDR3: TGTGCCAGCAGGAGGACAGTTATGAACACTGAAGCTTTCTTT.

The chain couples TRBV30 to TRBJ1-5; perhaps TRBD1 as D (6 bases). Germline V CDR1 and CDR2: GTSNPN, SVGIG (reference sequence). The CDR3 loop spans 13 amino acids. Trimming left V 2 bases short and J 9 bases short, with 14 bases between. The CDR3 bases are TGTGCCTGGAGTTCAACAGGGAGTAGGCCCCAGCATTTT. It specifies CAWSSTGSRPQHF.

This clone appeared a few times. The rearrangement links TRBV7-9 to TRBJ2-2; 13 nucleotides align to TRBD2. The CDR3 is 14 residues long. The germline V gene has CDR1 SEHNR and CDR2 FQNEAQ (reference sequence). Trimming took 5 bases from V and 6 from J; bases not matched to a gene: 0. The CDR3, as DNA: TGTGCCAGCAGCGGACTAGCGGGGGCCGGGGAGCTGTTTTTT. Its translation: CASSGLAGAGELFF.

Of note for this clone: The sample holds other DNA sequences that translate to the same CDR3. CDR3 region: CASSPGQGNQPQHF. The DNA for the CDR3 is TGTGCCAGCAGTCCAGGACAGGGCAATCAGCCCCAGCATTTT. This chain connects TRBV6-5 to TRBJ1-5; 7 bases fit TRBD1. J lost 2 bases, V lost 5 bases, and 3 bases had no gene match. Per germline, CDR1 MNHEY and CDR2 SVGAGI. This CDR3 region has 14 residues.

The chain has TRBV6-1 and TRBJ2-3; 9 positions match TRBD2. Trimming took 6 bases from V and 4 from J; bases not matched to a gene: 5. The CDR3 spans 14 residues. Germline CDR1 is MNHNS and CDR2 is SASEGT. The DNA of the CDR3 is TGTGCCAGCAGAATAGCGGGAGTCCCAGATACGCAGTATTTT. Translating it yields CASRIAGVPDTQYF.

This clone was detected ten times or more. J is TRBJ1-1 and V is TRBV2; no clear D gene. With 10 bases removed from V and 1 base from J, the gap between germline ends came to 13 bases. Germline assignment: CDR1 SNHLY and CDR2 FYNNEI. The CDR3 totals 13 residues. As DNA, the CDR3 is TGTGCCACCCTAATGGAGGCGAACACTGAAGCTTTCTTT. This sequence encodes CATLMEANTEAFF. Drawing the rest from reference TRBV2 and TRBJ1-1, the complete variable domain is EPEVTQTPSHQVTQMGQEVILRCVPISNHLYFYWYRQILGQKVEFLVSFYNNEISEKSEIFDDQFSVERPDGSNFTLKIRSTKLEDSAMYFCATLMEANTEAFFGQGTRLTVV.

The chain uses TRBV7-2 and TRBJ2-5; the match to TRBD1 covers 7 bases. CDR1 SGHTA and CDR2 FQGNSA come from the germline V gene. This CDR3 is built from 15 residues. The V and J ends lost 1 base and 4 bases, in that order; junction bases with no gene match: 6. The CDR3 bases are TGTGCCAGCAGCTTAGGTCACAGGGGAAGAGAGACCCAGTACTTC. Translated, it gives CASSLGHRGRETQYF.